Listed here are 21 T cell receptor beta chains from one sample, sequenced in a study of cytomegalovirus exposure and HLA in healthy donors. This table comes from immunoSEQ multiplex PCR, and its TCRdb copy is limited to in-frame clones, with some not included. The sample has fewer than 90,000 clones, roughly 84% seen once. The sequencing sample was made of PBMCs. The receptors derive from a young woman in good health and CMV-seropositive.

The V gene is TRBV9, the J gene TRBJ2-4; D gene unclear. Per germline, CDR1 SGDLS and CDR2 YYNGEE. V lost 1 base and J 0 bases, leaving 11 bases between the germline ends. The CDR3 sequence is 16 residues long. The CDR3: CASSVTGGQAKNIQYF. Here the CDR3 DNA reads TGTGCCAGCAGCGTAACGGGTGGCCAAGCCAAAAACATTCAGTACTTC.

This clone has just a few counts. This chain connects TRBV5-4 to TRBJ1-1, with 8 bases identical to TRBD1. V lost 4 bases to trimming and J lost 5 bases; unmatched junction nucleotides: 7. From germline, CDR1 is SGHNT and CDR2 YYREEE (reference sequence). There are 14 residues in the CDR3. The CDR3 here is CASSKDRGLTEAFF. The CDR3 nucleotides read TGTGCCAGCAGCAAAGACAGGGGTCTTACTGAAGCTTTCTTT.

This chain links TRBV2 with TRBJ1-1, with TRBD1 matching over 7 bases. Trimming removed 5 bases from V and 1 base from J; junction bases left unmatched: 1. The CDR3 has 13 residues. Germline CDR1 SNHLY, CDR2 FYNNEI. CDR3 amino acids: CASSRTGNTEAFF. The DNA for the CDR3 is TGTGCCAGCAGTCGGACAGGGAACACTGAAGCTTTCTTT.

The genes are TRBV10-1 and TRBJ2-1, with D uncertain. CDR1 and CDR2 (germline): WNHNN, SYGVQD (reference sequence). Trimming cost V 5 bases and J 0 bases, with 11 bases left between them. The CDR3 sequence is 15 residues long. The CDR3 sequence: CASSTRLSSYNEQFF. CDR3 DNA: TGCGCCAGCAGTACCAGATTAAGCTCCTACAATGAGCAGTTCTTC.

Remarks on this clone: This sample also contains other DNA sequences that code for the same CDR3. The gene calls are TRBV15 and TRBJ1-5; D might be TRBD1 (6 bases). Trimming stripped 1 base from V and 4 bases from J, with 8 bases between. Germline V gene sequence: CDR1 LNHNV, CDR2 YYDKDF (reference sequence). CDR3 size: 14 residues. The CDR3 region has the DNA TGTGCCACCAGCAGAGGGCAGGGGAATCAGCCCCAGCATTTT. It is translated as CATSRGQGNQPQHF.

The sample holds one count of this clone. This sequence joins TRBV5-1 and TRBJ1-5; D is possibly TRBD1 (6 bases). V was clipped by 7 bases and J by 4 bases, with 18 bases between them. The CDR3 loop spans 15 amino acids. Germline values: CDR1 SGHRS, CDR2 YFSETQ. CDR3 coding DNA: TGCGCCAGCGGGAGACCCAGGGGCGCGAATCAGCCCCAGCATTTT. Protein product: CASGRPRGANQPQHF.

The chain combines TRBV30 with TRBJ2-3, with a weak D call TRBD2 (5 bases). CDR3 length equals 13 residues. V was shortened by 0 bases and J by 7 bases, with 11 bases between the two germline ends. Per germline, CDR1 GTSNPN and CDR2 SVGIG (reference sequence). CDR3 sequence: CAWSVRTGNTQYF. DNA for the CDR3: TGTGCCTGGAGTGTACGGACTGGCAATACGCAGTATTTT.

The CDR3 bases are TGTGCCAGCAACCGTGCGGGTCCCACCAACACCGGGGAGCTGTTTTTT. Protein: CASNRAGPTNTGELFF. This sequence joins TRBV7-8 and TRBJ2-2; possibly TRBD2 for D (5 bases). Germline V gene sequence: CDR1 SGHVS, CDR2 FQNEAQ. Between the trimmed V and J ends, which lost 7 bases and 2 bases, there was a span of 17 bases. There are 16 residues in the CDR3.

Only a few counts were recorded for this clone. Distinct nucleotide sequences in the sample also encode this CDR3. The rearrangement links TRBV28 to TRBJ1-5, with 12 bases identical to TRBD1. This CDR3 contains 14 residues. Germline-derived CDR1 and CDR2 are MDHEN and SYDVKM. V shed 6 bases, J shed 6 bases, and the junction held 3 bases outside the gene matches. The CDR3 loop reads CASRGQGAGQPQHF. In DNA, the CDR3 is TGTGCCAGCAGGGGACAGGGGGCTGGTCAGCCCCAGCATTTT.

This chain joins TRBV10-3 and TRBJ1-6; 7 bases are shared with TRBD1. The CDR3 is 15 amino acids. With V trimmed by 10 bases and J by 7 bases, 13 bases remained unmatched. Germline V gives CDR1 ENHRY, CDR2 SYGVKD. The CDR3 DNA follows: TGTGCCACGCCTGTGGGAGACAGGGCCAATTCACCCCTCCACTTT. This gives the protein CATPVGDRANSPLHF.

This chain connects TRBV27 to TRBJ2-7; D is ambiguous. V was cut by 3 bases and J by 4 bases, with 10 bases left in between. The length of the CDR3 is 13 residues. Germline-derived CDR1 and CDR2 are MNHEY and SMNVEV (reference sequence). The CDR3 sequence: CASSFLNRYEQYF. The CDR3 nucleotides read TGTGCCAGCAGTTTCCTAAACCGTTACGAGCAGTACTTC.

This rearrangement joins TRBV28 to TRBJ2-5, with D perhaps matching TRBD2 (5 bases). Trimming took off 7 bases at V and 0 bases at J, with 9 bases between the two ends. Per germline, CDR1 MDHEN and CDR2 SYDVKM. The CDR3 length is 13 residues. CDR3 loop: CASTSTNQETQYF. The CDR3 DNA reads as TGTGCCAGCACCTCGACTAACCAAGAGACCCAGTACTTC.

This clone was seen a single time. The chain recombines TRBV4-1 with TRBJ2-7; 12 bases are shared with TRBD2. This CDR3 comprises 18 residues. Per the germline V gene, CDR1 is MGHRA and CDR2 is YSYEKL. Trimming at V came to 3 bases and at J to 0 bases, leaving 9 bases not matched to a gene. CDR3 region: CASSHERWTSGVSYEQYF. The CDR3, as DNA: TGCGCCAGCAGCCACGAACGTTGGACTAGCGGGGTCTCCTACGAGCAGTACTTC.

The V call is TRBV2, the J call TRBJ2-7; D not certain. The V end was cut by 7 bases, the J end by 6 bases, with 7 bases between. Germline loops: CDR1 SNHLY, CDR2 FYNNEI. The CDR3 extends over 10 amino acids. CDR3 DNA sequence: TGTGCCAGCACCTCCGGCGAGCAGTACTTC. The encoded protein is CASTSGEQYF. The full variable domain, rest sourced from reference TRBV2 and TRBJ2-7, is EPEVTQTPSHQVTQMGQEVILRCVPISNHLYFYWYRQILGQKVEFLVSFYNNEISEKSEIFDDQFSVERPDGSNFTLKIRSTKLEDSAMYFCASTSGEQYFGPGTRLTVT.

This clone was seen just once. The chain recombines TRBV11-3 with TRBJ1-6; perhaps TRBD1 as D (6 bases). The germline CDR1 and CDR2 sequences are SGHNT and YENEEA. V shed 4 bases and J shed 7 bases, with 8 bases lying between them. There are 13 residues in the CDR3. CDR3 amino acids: CASSSDRNSPLHF. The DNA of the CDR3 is TGTGCCAGCAGCTCGGACAGAAATTCACCCCTCCACTTT.

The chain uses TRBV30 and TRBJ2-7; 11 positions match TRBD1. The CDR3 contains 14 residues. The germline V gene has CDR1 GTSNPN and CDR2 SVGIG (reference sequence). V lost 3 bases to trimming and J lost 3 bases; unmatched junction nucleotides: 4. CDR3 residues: CAWSGDRGYYEQYF. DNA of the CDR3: TGTGCCTGGAGCGGGGACAGGGGGTACTACGAGCAGTACTTC. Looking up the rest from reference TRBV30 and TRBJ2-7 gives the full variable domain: SQTIHQWPATLVQPVGSPLSLECTVEGTSNPNLYWYRQAAGRGLQLLFYSVGIGQISSEVPQNLSASRPQDRQFILSSKKLLLSDSGFYLCAWSGDRGYYEQYFGPGTRLTVT.

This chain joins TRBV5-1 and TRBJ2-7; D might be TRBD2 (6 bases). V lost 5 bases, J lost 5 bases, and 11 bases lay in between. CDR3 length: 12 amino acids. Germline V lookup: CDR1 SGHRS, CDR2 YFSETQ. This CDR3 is CASSLAGNEQYF. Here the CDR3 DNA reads TGCGCCAGCAGTCTTGCGGGGAACGAGCAGTACTTC.

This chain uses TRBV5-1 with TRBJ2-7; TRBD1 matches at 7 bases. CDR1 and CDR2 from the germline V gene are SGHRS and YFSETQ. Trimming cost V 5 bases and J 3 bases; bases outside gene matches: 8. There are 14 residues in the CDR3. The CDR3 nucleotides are TGCGCCAGCAGGCGTTCAGGGGGAAGCTACGAGCAGTACTTC. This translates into CASRRSGGSYEQYF.

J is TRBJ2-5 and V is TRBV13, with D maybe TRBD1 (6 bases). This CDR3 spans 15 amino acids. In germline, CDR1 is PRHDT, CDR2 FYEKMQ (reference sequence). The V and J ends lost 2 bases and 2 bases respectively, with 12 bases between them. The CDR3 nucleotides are TGTGCCAGCAGCTTAAGGGGGTTGGAACAAGAGACCCAGTACTTC. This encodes CASSLRGLEQETQYF.

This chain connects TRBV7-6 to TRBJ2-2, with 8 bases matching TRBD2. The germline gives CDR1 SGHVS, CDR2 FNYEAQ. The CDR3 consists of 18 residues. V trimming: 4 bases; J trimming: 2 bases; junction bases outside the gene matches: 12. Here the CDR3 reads CASSSNPLAGINTGELFF. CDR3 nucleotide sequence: TGTGCCAGCAGCTCGAATCCCTTAGCGGGAATTAACACCGGGGAGCTGTTTTTT.

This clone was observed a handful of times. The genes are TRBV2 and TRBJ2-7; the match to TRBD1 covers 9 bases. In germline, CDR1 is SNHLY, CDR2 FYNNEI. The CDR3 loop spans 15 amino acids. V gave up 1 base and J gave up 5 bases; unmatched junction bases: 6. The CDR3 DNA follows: TGTGCCAGCAGTGAAGTTGACAGGGGGAGGGACGAGCAGTACTTC. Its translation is CASSEVDRGRDEQYF.